The 9 T cell receptor beta chains below come from one sample, sequenced in a study of blood T cell repertoires in COVID-19. The method was immunoSEQ multiplex PCR; TCRdb's version includes in-frame clones alone and lacks a portion of them. The sample holds 150,000 to 180,000 clones, about 80% seen once. The sequenced material came from peripheral blood. The receptors here all came from a man between 60 and 70 years old with acute or convalescent COVID-19.

The rearrangement uses TRBV14 and TRBJ1-1, with TRBD1 matching over 8 bases. The CDR3 sequence is 15 residues long. Trimming removed 4 bases from V and 5 bases from J; junction bases left unmatched: 9. Germline V CDR1 and CDR2: SGHDN, FVKESK. The CDR3 protein is CASSLYGTGRTEAFF. CDR3 DNA sequence: TGTGCCAGCAGCCTTTACGGGACAGGTCGGACTGAAGCTTTCTTT.

This rearrangement joins TRBV7-2 to TRBJ2-3; a weak D match, TRBD2 (5 bases). Germline CDR1 SGHTA, CDR2 FQGNSA. CDR3 length equals 12 residues. With 2 bases removed from V and 7 bases from J, the gap between germline ends came to 7 bases. The CDR3: CASSLPGNTQYF. The DNA for the CDR3 is TGTGCCAGCAGCTTACCCGGGAATACGCAGTATTTT. Full variable domain (outside the CDR3, taken from reference TRBV7-2 and TRBJ2-3): GAGVSQSPSNKVTEKGKDVELRCDPISGHTALYWYRQSLGQGLEFLIYFQGNSAPDKSGLPSDRFSAERTGGSVSTLTIQRTQQEDSAVYLCASSLPGNTQYFGPGTRLTVL.

The J gene is TRBJ2-1, the V gene TRBV30; D possibly corresponds to TRBD2 (7 bases). CDR1 is GTSNPN and CDR2 is SVGIG in the germline V gene (reference sequence). CDR3 size: 14 residues. Trimming removed 2 bases from V and 3 bases from J, with 11 bases in between. Written as DNA, the CDR3 is TGTGCCTGGAGTAAAGGGGGGGGCTACAATGAGCAGTTCTTC. Encoded protein: CAWSKGGGYNEQFF.

CDR3 loop: CASSSQGNPSYEQYF. In nucleotides, the CDR3 is TGTGCCAGCAGCTCACAGGGAAATCCCTCCTACGAGCAGTACTTC. The J gene is TRBJ2-7, the V gene TRBV11-2, with a tentative D call TRBD1 (6 bases). V shed 4 bases and J shed 0 bases, with 13 bases lying between them. In germline, CDR1 is SGHAT, CDR2 FQNNGV. The CDR3 sequence is 15 residues long.

Written as DNA, the CDR3 is TGTGCCAGCAGCGTAGGCAGGGTGGCAACAGATACGCAGTATTTT. Translation gives CASSVGRVATDTQYF. The chain couples TRBV9 to TRBJ2-3, with D possibly matching TRBD1 (5 bases). CDR1 and CDR2 from the germline V gene are SGDLS and YYNGEE. Trimming pared 0 bases from V and 3 bases from J, leaving 11 bases between. The CDR3 runs to 15 residues.

This clone has a handful of counts. V usage is TRBV29-1 and J usage is TRBJ2-3; 9 nucleotides match TRBD2. Per germline, CDR1 SQVTM and CDR2 ANQGSEA. The CDR3 has 15 amino acids. The V segment lost 7 bases and the J segment 2 bases; nucleotides outside the gene matches: 10. CDR3 residues: CSARAGTSPTDTQYF. The CDR3 region has the DNA TGCAGCGCCCGGGCCGGGACTAGCCCCACAGATACGCAGTATTTT.

DNA for the CDR3: TGTGCCAGCAGATTCGGGACAGCTCGATACGAGCAGTACTTC. Translated, it gives CASRFGTARYEQYF. J is TRBJ2-7 and V is TRBV6-6; 7 nucleotides align to TRBD1. The length of the CDR3 is 14 residues. With V trimmed by 6 bases and J by 4 bases, 9 bases remained unmatched. Germline CDR1 reads MNHNY; CDR2 reads SVGAGI (reference sequence).

The chain recombines TRBV28 with TRBJ2-7; 8 nucleotides match TRBD1. V dropped 4 bases and J dropped 3; count of bases not matched to a gene: 5. CDR1 and CDR2 from the germline V gene are MDHEN and SYDVKM. The CDR3 extends over 14 amino acids. CDR3 protein: CASSSPGQVYEQYF. The CDR3, as DNA: TGTGCCAGCAGTTCTCCGGGACAGGTCTACGAGCAGTACTTC.

The chain carries TRBV5-4 and TRBJ2-1, with D maybe TRBD2 (6 bases). CDR1 SGHNT and CDR2 YYREEE come from the germline V gene (reference sequence). CDR3 length: 13 residues. V lost 4 bases and J lost 14, with 19 bases in between. The CDR3 here is CASSPWGELTEFF. The DNA for the CDR3 is TGTGCCAGCAGCCCGTGGGGGGAGCTCACCGAGTTCTTC. The full variable domain, in which reference TRBV5-4 and TRBJ2-1 provide the parts outside the CDR3, is ETGVTQSPTHLIKTRGQQVTLRCSSQSGHNTVSWYQQALGQGPQFIFQYYREEENGRGNFPPRFSGLQFPNYSSELNVNALELDDSALYLCASSPWGELTEFFGPGTRLTVL.